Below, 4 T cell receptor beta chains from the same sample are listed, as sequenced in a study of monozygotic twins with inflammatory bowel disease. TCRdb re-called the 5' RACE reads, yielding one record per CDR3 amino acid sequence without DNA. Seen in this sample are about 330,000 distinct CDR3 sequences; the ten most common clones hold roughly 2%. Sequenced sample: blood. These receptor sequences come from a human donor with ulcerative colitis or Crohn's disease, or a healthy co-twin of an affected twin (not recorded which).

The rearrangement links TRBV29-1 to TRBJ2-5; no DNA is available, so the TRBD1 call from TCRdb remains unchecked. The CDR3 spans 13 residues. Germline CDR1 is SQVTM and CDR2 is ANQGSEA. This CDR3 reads CSVEQGKQETQYF.

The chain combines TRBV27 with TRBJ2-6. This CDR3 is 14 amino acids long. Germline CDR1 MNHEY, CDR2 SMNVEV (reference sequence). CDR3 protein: CASSLVPGANVLTF.

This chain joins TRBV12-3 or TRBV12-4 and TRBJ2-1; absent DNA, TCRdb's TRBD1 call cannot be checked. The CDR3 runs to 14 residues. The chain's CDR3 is CASSRDRWGNEQFF.

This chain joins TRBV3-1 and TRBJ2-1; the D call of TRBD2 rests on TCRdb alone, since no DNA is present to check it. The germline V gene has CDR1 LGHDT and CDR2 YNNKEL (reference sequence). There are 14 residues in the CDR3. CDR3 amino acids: CASSQAGGSGEQFF.